The present T cell receptor (beta chain) was sequenced within a study of shared clonotypes between healthy human individuals. Germline V gene data show CDR1 as MNHEY and CDR2 as SMNVEV (reference sequence). This CDR3 contains 12 residues. V was shortened by 8 bases and J by 4 bases, with 9 bases between the two germline ends. Terminally differentiated effector memory CD45RA+ cells were excluded by CCR7 positive selection of CD45RO-negative cells. The assay was immunoSEQ multiplex PCR, and TCRdb's table has in-frame clones only and misses some. This sample carries approximately 2,000,000 clones, 93% of them seen once, and the ten largest clones take about 1.7%.

Sequencing input: naive CD8+ T cells from PBMCs. This chain joins TRBV27 and TRBJ2-1, with a possible D match to TRBD1 (6 bases). The source is a man aged 18-30 years in good health. Some clones in this sample may be carry-over from other donors' samples. CDR3 DNA: TGTGCCAGCGGACAGCTTTACAATGAGCAGTTCTTC. Amino acids: CASGQLYNEQFF.